What follows describes a single T cell receptor beta chain. Its binding antigen is unknown. There are no base qualities to consult, and no much larger clone falls within one base. In the germline V gene (reference sequence), CDR1 corresponds to DFQATT and CDR2 to SNEGSKA. For this chain, trimming is 5 bases at the V end and 4 bases at the J end, and the number of junction bases without a gene match is 2. The CDR3 holds 14 amino acids from the cysteine to the phenylalanine. The sequence is cut down to CDR3 DNA, 42 bases in frame from base 1. The method behind the library was PCR. The run used an Illumina HiSeq 2500. TCR library preparation used molecular barcoding, with unique molecular identifiers applied to normalize quantification of the TCRbeta repertoire. TCRdb reprocessed the public reads (quality trimming at Q25 with fastp, clone calling with MiXCR) and kept in-frame beta chains. Rows are unified per CDR3 protein, each entry keeping the most common DNA and genes. Counted in this sample were 500,000 or so distinct CDR3 sequences; roughly 33% of them appeared once. The biggest ten clones account for 2% to 2.5% of the sample.

This specimen comes from a study of T-cell reconstitution after alpha-beta-depleted transplantation in children (TCRdb year 2016). Broadly, across the study: The study quantitatively tracked T-cell immune reconstitution after TCRalphabeta/CD19-depleted allogeneic hematopoietic cell transplantation in children using TCR repertoire profiling.

Sequenced here: PBMCs from the stem cell graft donor, sampled from the stem cell graft. The receptor comes from a human donor who donated a stem cell graft to a child with aplastic anemia. Rearrangement joined TRBV20-1 to TRBJ2-3; TRBD2 agrees with 14 junctional bases. The DNA reads TGCAGTGCTGGGACTAGCGGGAGACCAGATACGCAGTATTTT. Its amino acids are CSAGTSGRPDTQYF.